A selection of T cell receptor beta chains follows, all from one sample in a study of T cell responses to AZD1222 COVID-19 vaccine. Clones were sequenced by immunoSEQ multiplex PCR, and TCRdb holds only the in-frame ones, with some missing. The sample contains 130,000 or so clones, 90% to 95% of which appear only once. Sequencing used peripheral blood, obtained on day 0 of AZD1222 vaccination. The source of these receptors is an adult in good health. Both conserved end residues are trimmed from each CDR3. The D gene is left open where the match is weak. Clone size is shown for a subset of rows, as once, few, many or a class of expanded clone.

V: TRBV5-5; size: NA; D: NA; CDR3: ASSLEWPLQETQY
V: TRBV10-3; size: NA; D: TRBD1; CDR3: AISAGLGTASSYEQY
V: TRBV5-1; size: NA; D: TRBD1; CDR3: ASSRQGASEEKLF
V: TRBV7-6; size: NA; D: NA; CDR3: ASSLSTGGLGEQF
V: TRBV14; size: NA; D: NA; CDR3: ASSQSVVAGGGYT
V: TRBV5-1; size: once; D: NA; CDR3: ASSSGGYNEQF
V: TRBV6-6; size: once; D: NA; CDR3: ASRLKDGYT
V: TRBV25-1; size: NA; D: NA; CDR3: ASPDTEGRKLF
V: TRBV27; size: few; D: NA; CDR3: ASSLVWGFEQY
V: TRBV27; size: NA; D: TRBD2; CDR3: ASSFSGRAYEQY
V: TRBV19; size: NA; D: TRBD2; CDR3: ASCGRARAGGFGGELF
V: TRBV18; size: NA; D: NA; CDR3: ASSPVALLIDTQY
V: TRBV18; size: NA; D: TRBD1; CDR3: ASSPTTGDKSYEQY
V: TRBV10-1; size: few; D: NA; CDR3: ARVHGALRNSPLH
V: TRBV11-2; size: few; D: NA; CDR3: ASSLGLNEQF
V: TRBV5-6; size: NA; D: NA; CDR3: ASSFLRDTD
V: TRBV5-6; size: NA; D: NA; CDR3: ASSFGGVGSEQY
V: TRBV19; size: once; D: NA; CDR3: ASKDSLNTGELF
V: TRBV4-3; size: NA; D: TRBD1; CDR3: ASSHRTGGNYGYT
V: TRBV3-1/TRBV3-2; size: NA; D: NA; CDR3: ASSQDGAWDEQY
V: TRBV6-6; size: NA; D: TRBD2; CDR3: ASRGASGTYEQY
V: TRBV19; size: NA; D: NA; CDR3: ASNRASTDTQY
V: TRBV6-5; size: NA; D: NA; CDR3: ASSYSGGDNQPQH
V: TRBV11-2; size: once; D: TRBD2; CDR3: ASSLGWTRDGELF
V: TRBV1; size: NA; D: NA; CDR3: TSSQDPAHPGLTYEQY
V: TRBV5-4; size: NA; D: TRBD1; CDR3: ASSSTGQGGNEQF
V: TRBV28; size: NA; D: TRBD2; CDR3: ASSPAGALAVQETQY
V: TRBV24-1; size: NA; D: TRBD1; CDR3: ATSDPGTGSLNEQF
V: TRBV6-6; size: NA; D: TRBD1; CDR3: ASSRPATGGSTDTQY
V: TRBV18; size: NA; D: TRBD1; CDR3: ASSDRGPYNEQF
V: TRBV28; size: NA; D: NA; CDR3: ASSLAGGPGSSPLH
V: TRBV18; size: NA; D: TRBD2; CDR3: ASSPPWREGYNEQF
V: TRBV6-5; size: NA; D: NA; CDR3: ASSRSQGDEAF
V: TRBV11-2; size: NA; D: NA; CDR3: ASSTGTIFIEDTDTQY
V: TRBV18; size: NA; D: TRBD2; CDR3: ASSPSSGRNSYNEQF
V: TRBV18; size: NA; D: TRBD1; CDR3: ASSPQGAGDTQY
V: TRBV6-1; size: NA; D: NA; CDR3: ASSEALAGIGTEAF
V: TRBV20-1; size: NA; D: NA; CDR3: SARVDRAPF
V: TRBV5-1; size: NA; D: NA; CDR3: ASSLAPLMGSPGEADTQY
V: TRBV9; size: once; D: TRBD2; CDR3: ASSVGTRLTNEQF
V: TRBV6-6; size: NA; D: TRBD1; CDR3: ASRLDRGRKETQY
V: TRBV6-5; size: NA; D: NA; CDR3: ASSRTRGPQETQY
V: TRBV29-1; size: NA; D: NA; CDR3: SVSQGDYSYEQY
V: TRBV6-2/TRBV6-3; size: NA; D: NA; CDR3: ASSYAGTQETQY
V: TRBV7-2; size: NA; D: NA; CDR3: ASSLVTEPPEAF
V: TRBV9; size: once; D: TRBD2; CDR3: ASSVRASGNEQF
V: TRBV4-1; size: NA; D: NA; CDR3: ASSRGDTQY
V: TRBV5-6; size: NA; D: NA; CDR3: ASSLEGRVTDTQY
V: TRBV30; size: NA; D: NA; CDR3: AWTLGGSYNEQF
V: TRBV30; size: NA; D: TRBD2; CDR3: AWTSQISGSSEQY
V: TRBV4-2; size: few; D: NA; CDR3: ASSHETDSSYEQY
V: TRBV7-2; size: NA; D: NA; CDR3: ASSLGPMNTEAF
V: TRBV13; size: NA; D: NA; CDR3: ASSLRIRDSNTIY
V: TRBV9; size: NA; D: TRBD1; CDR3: ASSGQGEYEQY
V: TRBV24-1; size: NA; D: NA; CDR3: ATSDGTRPYGYT
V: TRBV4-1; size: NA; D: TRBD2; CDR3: ASSQVGREVGTDTQY